A selection of T cell receptor beta chains follows, all from one sample in a study of cytomegalovirus exposure and HLA in healthy donors. Produced via immunoSEQ multiplex PCR; TCRdb's table is partial and in-frame only. The profile shows about 82,000 clones, 85% to 95% of them singletons. The sample was PBMCs. The receptors were gathered from a man aged 18 to 30 in good health and CMV-seronegative. Both conserved end residues are trimmed from each CDR3. Fields, in order: CDR3 length, J gene, V gene, CDR3 protein.

cdr3_length: 18; j_call: TRBJ2-5; v_call: TRBV13; cdr3_aa: ASSLRTGGERTGLQETQY
cdr3_length: 13; j_call: TRBJ2-7; v_call: TRBV5-1; cdr3_aa: ASSTVGALDREQY
cdr3_length: 13; j_call: TRBJ1-3; v_call: TRBV6-4; cdr3_aa: ASSADSTSGNTIY
cdr3_length: 11; j_call: TRBJ1-2; v_call: TRBV7-9; cdr3_aa: ASSLDGQGGYT
cdr3_length: 13; j_call: TRBJ1-6; v_call: TRBV5-6; cdr3_aa: ASRQDRFYNSPLH
cdr3_length: 12; j_call: TRBJ2-1; v_call: TRBV7-8; cdr3_aa: ASSPSSSYNEQF
cdr3_length: 13; j_call: TRBJ2-7; v_call: TRBV7-9; cdr3_aa: ASSLAGLRGAEQY
cdr3_length: 13; j_call: TRBJ1-2; v_call: TRBV10-1; cdr3_aa: ASSPHRGLSYGYT
cdr3_length: 15; j_call: TRBJ2-3; v_call: TRBV30; cdr3_aa: AWSVRRFGGIGDTQY
cdr3_length: 14; j_call: TRBJ2-1; v_call: TRBV13; cdr3_aa: ASSLVTPGLAGEQF
cdr3_length: 8; j_call: TRBJ1-2; v_call: TRBV27; cdr3_aa: ASTVRGYT
cdr3_length: 13; j_call: TRBJ2-1; v_call: TRBV7-6; cdr3_aa: ASSRTGASYNEQF
cdr3_length: 15; j_call: TRBJ2-4; v_call: TRBV5-4; cdr3_aa: ASSLGGARLSKNIQY
cdr3_length: 13; j_call: TRBJ2-1; v_call: TRBV7-6; cdr3_aa: ASSAYRGQEYEQF
cdr3_length: 13; j_call: TRBJ1-1; v_call: TRBV5-1; cdr3_aa: ASSPHTGIGTEAF
cdr3_length: 14; j_call: TRBJ2-1; v_call: TRBV5-1; cdr3_aa: ASSPGNSGTYNEQF
cdr3_length: 12; j_call: TRBJ1-4; v_call: TRBV2; cdr3_aa: ASRLQGADEKLF
cdr3_length: 13; j_call: TRBJ1-1; v_call: TRBV5-1; cdr3_aa: ASSLAGQMNTEAF
cdr3_length: 12; j_call: TRBJ1-5; v_call: TRBV10-1; cdr3_aa: ASSSHRDNQPQH
cdr3_length: 12; j_call: TRBJ1-5; v_call: TRBV30; cdr3_aa: AWGTTPEGQPQH
cdr3_length: 14; j_call: TRBJ1-5; v_call: TRBV27; cdr3_aa: ASSFSTGGSNQPQH
cdr3_length: 12; j_call: TRBJ2-5; v_call: TRBV7-9; cdr3_aa: ASTRIGVSETQY
cdr3_length: 14; j_call: TRBJ2-5; v_call: TRBV5-1; cdr3_aa: ASSWTGTGTKETQY
cdr3_length: 13; j_call: TRBJ2-7; v_call: TRBV4-1; cdr3_aa: ASSLKETGNYEQY
cdr3_length: 15; j_call: TRBJ2-3; v_call: TRBV5-1; cdr3_aa: ASSLSRLAGYTDTQY
cdr3_length: 10; j_call: TRBJ1-5; v_call: TRBV28; cdr3_aa: ASSLVDQAQH
cdr3_length: 9; j_call: TRBJ2-1; v_call: TRBV20-1; cdr3_aa: SARDRGNEF
cdr3_length: 14; j_call: TRBJ2-6; v_call: TRBV18; cdr3_aa: ASSPPSSSGANVLT
cdr3_length: 14; j_call: TRBJ2-3; v_call: TRBV7-9; cdr3_aa: ASSLAGGGASDTQY
cdr3_length: 13; j_call: TRBJ2-2; v_call: TRBV18; cdr3_aa: ASSPERGNTGELF